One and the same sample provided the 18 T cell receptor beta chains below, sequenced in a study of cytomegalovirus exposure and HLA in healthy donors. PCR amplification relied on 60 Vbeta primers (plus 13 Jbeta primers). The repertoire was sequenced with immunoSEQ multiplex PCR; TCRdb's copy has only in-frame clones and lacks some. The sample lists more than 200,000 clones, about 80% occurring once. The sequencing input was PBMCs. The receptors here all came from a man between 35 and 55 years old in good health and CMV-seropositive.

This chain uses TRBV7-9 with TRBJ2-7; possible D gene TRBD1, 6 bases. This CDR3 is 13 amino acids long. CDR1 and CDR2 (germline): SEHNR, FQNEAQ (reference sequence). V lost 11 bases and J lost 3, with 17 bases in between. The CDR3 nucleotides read TGTGCCTGGGGCGAGGGGGACGTCTACGAGCAGTACTTC. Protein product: CAWGEGDVYEQYF.

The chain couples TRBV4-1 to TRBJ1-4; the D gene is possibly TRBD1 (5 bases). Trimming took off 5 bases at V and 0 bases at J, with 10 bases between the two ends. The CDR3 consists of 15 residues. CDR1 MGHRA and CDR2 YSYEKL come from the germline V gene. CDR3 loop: CASSGTGATNEKLFF. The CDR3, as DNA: TGCGCCAGCAGCGGCACAGGCGCAACTAATGAAAAACTGTTTTTT.

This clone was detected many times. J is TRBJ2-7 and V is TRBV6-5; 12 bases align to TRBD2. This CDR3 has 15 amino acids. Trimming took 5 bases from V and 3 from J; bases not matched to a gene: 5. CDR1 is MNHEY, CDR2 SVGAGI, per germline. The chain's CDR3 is CASSPTSGSFYEQYV. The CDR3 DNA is TGTGCCAGCAGTCCGACTAGCGGGAGTTTCTACGAGCAGTACGTC.

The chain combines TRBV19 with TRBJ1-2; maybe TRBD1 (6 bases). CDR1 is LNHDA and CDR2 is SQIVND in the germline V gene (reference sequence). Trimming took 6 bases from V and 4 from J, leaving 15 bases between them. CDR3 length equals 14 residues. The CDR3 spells CASSTGTFLYGYTF. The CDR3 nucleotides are TGTGCCAGTAGCACAGGGACCTTTCTCTATGGCTACACCTTC. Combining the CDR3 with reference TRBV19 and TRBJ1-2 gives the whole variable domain DGGITQSPKYLFRKEGQNVTLSCEQNLNHDAMYWYRQDPGQGLRLIYYSQIVNDFQKGDIAEGYSVSREKKESFPLTVTSAQKNPTAFYLCASSTGTFLYGYTFGSGTRLTVV.

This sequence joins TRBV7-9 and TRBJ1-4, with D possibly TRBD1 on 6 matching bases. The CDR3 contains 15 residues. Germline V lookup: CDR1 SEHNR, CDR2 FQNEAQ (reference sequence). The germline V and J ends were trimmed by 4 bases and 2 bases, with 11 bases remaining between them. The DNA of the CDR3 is TGTGCCAGCAGCTCACAGGGAAGGACTAATGAAAAACTGTTTTTT. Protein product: CASSSQGRTNEKLFF.

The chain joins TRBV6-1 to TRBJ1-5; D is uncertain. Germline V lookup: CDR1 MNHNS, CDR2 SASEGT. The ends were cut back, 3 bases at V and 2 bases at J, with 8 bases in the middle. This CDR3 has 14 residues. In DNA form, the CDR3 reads TGTGCCAGCAGTGAGTTGAGTGGCAATCAGCCCCAGCATTTT. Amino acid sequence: CASSELSGNQPQHF.

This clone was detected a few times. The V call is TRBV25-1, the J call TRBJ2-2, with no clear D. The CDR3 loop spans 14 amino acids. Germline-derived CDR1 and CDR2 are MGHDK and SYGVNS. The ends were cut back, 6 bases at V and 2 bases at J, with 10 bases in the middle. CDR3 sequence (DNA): TGTGCCAGCAGGCGTACGCGAAACACCGGGGAGCTGTTTTTT. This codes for CASRRTRNTGELFF.

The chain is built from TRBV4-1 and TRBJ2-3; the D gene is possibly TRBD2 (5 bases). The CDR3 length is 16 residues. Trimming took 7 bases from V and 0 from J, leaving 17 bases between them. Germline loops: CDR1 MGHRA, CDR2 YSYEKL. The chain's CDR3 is CASTYGGQSSTDTQYF. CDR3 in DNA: TGCGCCAGCACCTACGGCGGGCAGTCTAGCACAGATACGCAGTATTTT.

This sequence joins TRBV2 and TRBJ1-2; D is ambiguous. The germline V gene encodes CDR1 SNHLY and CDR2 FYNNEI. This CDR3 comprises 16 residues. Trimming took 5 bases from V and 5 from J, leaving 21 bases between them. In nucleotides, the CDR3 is TGTGCCAGCAGTCCACAGAAACTCGGGGTTAGGTATGGCTACACCTTC. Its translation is CASSPQKLGVRYGYTF.

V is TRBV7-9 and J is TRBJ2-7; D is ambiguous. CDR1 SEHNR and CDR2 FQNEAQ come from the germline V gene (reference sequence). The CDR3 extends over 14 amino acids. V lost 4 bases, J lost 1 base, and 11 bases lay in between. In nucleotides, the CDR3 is TGTGCCAGCAGCTCCTTTACAAGATCCTACGAGCAGTACTTC. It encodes CASSSFTRSYEQYF. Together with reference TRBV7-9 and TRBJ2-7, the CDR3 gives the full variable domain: DTGVSQNPRHKITKRGQNVTFRCDPISEHNRLYWYRQTLGQGPEFLTYFQNEAQLEKSRLLSDRFSAERPKGSFSTLEIQRTEQGDSAMYLCASSSFTRSYEQYFGPGTRLTVT.

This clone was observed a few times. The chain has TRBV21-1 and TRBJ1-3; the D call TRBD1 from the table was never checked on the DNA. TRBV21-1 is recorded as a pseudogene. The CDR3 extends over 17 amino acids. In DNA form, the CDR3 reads TGTGCCAGCAGCAAAGATCAGGGACAGACCTCTGGAAACACCATATATTTT. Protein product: CASSKDQGQTSGNTIYF.

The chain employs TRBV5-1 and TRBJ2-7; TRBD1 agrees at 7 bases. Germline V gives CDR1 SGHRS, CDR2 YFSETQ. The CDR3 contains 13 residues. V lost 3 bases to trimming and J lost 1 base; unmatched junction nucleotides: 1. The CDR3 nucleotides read TGCGCCAGCAGCTGGGACAGTTCCTACGAGCAGTACTTC. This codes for CASSWDSSYEQYF.

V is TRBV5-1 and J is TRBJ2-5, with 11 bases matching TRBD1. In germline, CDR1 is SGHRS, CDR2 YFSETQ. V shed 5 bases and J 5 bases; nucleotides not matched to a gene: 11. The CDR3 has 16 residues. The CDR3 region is CASSRAGTGGMETQYF. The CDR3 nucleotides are TGCGCCAGCAGTCGGGCCGGGACAGGGGGAATGGAGACCCAGTACTTC.

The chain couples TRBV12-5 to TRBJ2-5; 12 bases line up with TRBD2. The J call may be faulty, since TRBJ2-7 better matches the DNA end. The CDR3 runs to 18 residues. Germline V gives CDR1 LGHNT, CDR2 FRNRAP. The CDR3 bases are TGTGCTAGTGGTTTGATGGCTTTGACTAGCGGGAGTTCCTACGAGCAGTACTTC. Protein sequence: CASGLMALTSGSSYEQYF.

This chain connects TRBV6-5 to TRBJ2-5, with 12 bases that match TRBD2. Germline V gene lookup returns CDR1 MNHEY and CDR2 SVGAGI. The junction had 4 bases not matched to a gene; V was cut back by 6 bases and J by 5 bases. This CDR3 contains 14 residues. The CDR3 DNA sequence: TGTGCCAGCAGGGGACTAGCGGGTCGGGAGACCCAGTACTTC. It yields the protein CASRGLAGRETQYF.

In nucleotides, the CDR3 is TGTGCCTGGAATCTAGCGGGGTTCTACGAGCAGTACTTC. Its protein is CAWNLAGFYEQYF. The rearrangement uses TRBV30 and TRBJ2-7; TRBD2 agrees at 9 bases. The germline V gene encodes CDR1 GTSNPN and CDR2 SVGIG (reference sequence). The CDR3 runs 13 residues. The V segment lost 4 bases and the J segment 3 bases; nucleotides outside the gene matches: 4.

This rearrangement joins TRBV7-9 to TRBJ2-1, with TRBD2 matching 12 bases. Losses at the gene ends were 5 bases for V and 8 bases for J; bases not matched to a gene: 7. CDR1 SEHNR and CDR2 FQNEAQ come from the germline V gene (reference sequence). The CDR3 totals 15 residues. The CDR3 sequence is CASSRALAGGDEQFF. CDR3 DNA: TGTGCCAGCAGCCGCGCGCTAGCGGGAGGGGATGAGCAGTTCTTC. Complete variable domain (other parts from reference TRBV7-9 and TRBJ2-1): DTGVSQNPRHKITKRGQNVTFRCDPISEHNRLYWYRQTLGQGPEFLTYFQNEAQLEKSRLLSDRFSAERPKGSFSTLEIQRTEQGDSAMYLCASSRALAGGDEQFFGPGTRLTVL.

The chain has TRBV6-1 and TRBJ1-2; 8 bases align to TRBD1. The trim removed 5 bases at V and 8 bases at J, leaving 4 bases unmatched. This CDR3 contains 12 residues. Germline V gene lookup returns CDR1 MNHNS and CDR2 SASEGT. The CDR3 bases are TGTGCCAGCAGTTCAGGGGGCGGAGGCTACACCTTC. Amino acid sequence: CASSSGGGGYTF.